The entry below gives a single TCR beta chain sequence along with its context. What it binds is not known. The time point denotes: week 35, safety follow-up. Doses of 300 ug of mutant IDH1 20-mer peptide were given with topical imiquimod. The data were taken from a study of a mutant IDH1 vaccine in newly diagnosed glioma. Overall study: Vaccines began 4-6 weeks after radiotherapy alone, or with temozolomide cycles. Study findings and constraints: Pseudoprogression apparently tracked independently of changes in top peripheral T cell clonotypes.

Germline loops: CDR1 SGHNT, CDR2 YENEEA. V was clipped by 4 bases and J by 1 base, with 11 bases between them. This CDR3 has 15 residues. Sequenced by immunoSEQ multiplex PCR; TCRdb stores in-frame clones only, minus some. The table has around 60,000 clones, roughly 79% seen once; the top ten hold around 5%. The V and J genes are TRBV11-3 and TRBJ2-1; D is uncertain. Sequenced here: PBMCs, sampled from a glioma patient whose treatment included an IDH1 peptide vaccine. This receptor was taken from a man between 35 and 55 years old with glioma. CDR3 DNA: TGTGCCAGCAGCTCCTCTCCCCAATCCTACAATGAGCAGTTCTTC. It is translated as CASSSSPQSYNEQFF.